This T cell receptor (beta chain) was recovered during a study of T cells in Graves' hyperthyroidism and ophthalmopathy. Whole-study context: Peripheral blood specimens were obtained at initial diagnosis, prior to any treatment.

The table lists this clonotype with many counts. Researchers amplified the TCR beta CDR3 regions from RNA transcripts. HTBI primers were used for first-round RT-PCR of the TCR CDR3. TCRdb called the multiplex PCR reads again in MiXCR, with one record for every CDR3 protein. The table lists about 400,000 distinct CDR3 sequences, about 15% of them singletons. The germline V gene encodes CDR1 SEHNR and CDR2 FQNEAQ (reference sequence). The ends lost 4 bases at V and 0 bases at J; junction bases unmatched: 0. The CDR3 is made up of 15 amino acids. The diagnoses drew upon clinical symptoms, serum thyroxine and TRAb, thyroid ultrasound and orbital computed tomography. Out of approximately 9.9 ml of fresh peripheral blood came the PBMCs.

The sequenced sample consisted of blood. This rearrangement joins TRBV7-9 to TRBJ1-4, with 9 bases identical to TRBD1. The receptor was isolated from a woman aged 18-30 years with Graves' hyperthyroidism. The CDR3 sequence: CASSWDRATNEKLFF. DNA of the CDR3: TGTGCCAGCAGCTGGGACAGGGCAACTAATGAAAAACTGTTTTTT.